The 22 T cell receptor beta chains below come from one sample, sequenced in a study of a mutant IDH1 vaccine in newly diagnosed glioma. For these TCRs, the target antigens are not known. As for time point: week 23, last vaccination. Doses consisted of 300 ug of mutant IDH1 20-mer peptide each, paired with topical imiquimod. This table comes from immunoSEQ multiplex PCR, and its TCRdb copy is limited to in-frame clones, with some not included. The table shows tens of thousands of clones, with roughly 79% occurring only once. The specimen comprised PBMCs, sampled from a glioma patient whose treatment included an IDH1 peptide vaccine. The receptors here all came from a woman aged 40 to 49 with glioma. Some clones in this sample may be carry-over from other donors' samples.

The CDR3 DNA is TGTGCCAGCTCACTGAGGGGACAGGGACATGGCTACACCTTC. Amino acids: CASSLRGQGHGYTF. The J gene is TRBJ1-2, the V gene TRBV18; TRBD1 agrees at 9 bases. The V gene's germline CDR1 is KGHSH and CDR2 LQKENI. V gave up 4 bases and J gave up 6 bases; unmatched junction bases: 6. The CDR3 is 14 residues long.

The CDR3 sequence is CATSRFPGERYEQYF. CDR3 DNA sequence: TGTGCCACCAGCAGATTTCCAGGGGAACGGTACGAGCAGTACTTC. The chain is built from TRBV15 and TRBJ2-7; tentative D call: TRBD1 (6 bases). CDR3 length: 15 residues. CDR1 is LNHNV and CDR2 is YYDKDF in the germline V gene (reference sequence). The V end was cut by 2 bases, the J end by 4 bases, with 15 bases between. Looking up the rest from reference TRBV15 and TRBJ2-7 gives the full variable domain: DAMVIQNPRYQVTQFGKPVTLSCSQTLNHNVMYWYQQKSSQAPKLLFHYYDKDFNNEADTPDNFQSRRPNTSFCFLDIRSPGLGDTAMYLCATSRFPGERYEQYFGPGTRLTVT.

The V and J genes are TRBV5-4 and TRBJ1-1; 8 bases line up with TRBD1. Germline trimming cut 3 bases from V and 4 bases from J; bases unmatched to any gene: 2. Germline loops: CDR1 SGHNT, CDR2 YYREEE (reference sequence). There are 13 residues in the CDR3. In DNA, the CDR3 is TGTGCCAGCAGCTGGACAGGGAGCACTGAAGCTTTCTTT. Translation: CASSWTGSTEAFF.

Judged by abundance, this clone is medium-sized. One end of the junction fails to match germline, which may point to a read error. This chain connects TRBV7-7 to TRBJ2-1; D is unclear. This CDR3 has 17 amino acids. CDR1 is SSHAT, CDR2 FNYEAQ, per germline (reference sequence). CDR3 amino acids: CASSLSRRVSSYNEQFF. Written as DNA, the CDR3 is TGTGCTAGCAGCTTATCCCGACGGGTGAGCTCCTACAATGAGCAGTTCTTC.

This clone appeared once. V and J are TRBV18 and TRBJ2-7; TRBD1 matches at 9 bases. V was clipped by 4 bases and J by 5 bases; unmatched bases: 9. The germline CDR1 and CDR2 sequences are KGHSH and LQKENI. The CDR3 totals 15 residues. CDR3 in DNA: TGTGCCAGCTCACGGACGCGGGACAGGGTCCACGAGCAGTACTTC. Amino acid sequence: CASSRTRDRVHEQYF.

This clone was recorded a few times. CDR3: CASSLAGARQPQHF. In nucleotides, the CDR3 is TGTGCCAGCAGCTTAGCGGGGGCACGGCAGCCCCAGCATTTT. The V gene is TRBV7-2, the J gene TRBJ1-5, with D possibly TRBD1 on 6 matching bases. The CDR3 is 14 amino acids. Between the trimmed V and J ends, which lost 0 bases and 7 bases, there was a span of 10 bases. CDR1 and CDR2 (germline): SGHTA, FQGNSA.

The chain is built from TRBV5-1 and TRBJ1-2; no firm D call. The germline CDR1 and CDR2 sequences are SGHRS and YFSETQ. This CDR3 is 13 amino acids long. The germline V and J ends were trimmed by 0 bases and 6 bases, with 9 bases remaining between them. This CDR3 reads CASSLASGDGYTF. The CDR3 nucleotides are TGCGCCAGCAGCTTGGCGTCAGGCGATGGCTACACCTTC.

In its sample, this clone was seen once. The chain employs TRBV30 and TRBJ2-3; no clear D. There are 12 residues in the CDR3. Trimming stripped 4 bases from V and 1 base from J, with 6 bases between. Germline V gene data show CDR1 as GTSNPN and CDR2 as SVGIG (reference sequence). The CDR3 loop is CAWKHGTDTQYF. CDR3 bases: TGTGCCTGGAAACACGGCACAGATACGCAGTATTTT.

The chain employs TRBV5-4 and TRBJ2-7; D call uncertain. This CDR3 is 11 amino acids long. Trimming took off 3 bases at V and 5 bases at J, with 6 bases between the two ends. Germline loops: CDR1 SGHNT, CDR2 YYREEE (reference sequence). The CDR3 reads CASSSLDEQYF. The CDR3, as DNA: TGTGCCAGCAGCTCCTTGGACGAGCAGTACTTC.

This clone has just a few counts. V gene TRBV28 combines with J gene TRBJ1-3; 7 nucleotides align to TRBD1. V was pared by 8 bases and J by 2 bases, with 12 bases of the junction left unmatched. CDR1 MDHEN and CDR2 SYDVKM come from the germline V gene. The CDR3 loop spans 16 amino acids. The DNA for the CDR3 is TGTGCCAGCGGGCGCCCGATGACAGGGACTGGAAACACCATATATTTT. Protein sequence: CASGRPMTGTGNTIYF.

This clone has more than one count but fewer than ten. This sequence joins TRBV4-2 and TRBJ2-4; 7 nucleotides match TRBD2. Germline-derived CDR1 and CDR2 are LGHNA and YNFKEQ. Trimming removed 3 bases from V and 8 bases from J; junction bases left unmatched: 1. This CDR3 spans 12 amino acids. This chain's CDR3 is CASSQAGDIQYF. The CDR3 DNA is TGTGCCAGCAGCCAGGCGGGGGACATTCAGTACTTC.

The chain links TRBV29-1 to TRBJ2-1; D is possibly TRBD1 (6 bases). Trimming stripped 0 bases from V and 13 bases from J, with 16 bases between. The CDR3 consists of 13 residues. Germline V gives CDR1 SQVTM, CDR2 ANQGSEA. In DNA form, the CDR3 reads TGCAGCGTTGAAGACGGCATGGGTGGGACACAGTTCTTC. Translation: CSVEDGMGGTQFF.

This chain links TRBV5-1 with TRBJ2-2; 14 bases align to TRBD2. This CDR3 contains 17 residues. V gave up 2 bases and J gave up 6 bases; unmatched junction bases: 6. Germline CDR1 and CDR2: SGHRS and YFSETQ. CDR3 DNA: TGCGCCAGCAGCTTTGGACTAGCGGGGGGTGGCGCCGGGGAGCTGTTTTTT. It encodes CASSFGLAGGGAGELFF. Based on the CDR3 plus reference TRBV5-1 and TRBJ2-2, the full variable domain is KAGVTQTPRYLIKTRGQQVTLSCSPISGHRSVSWYQQTPGQGLQFLFEYFSETQRNKGNFPGRFSGRQFSNSRSEMNVSTLELGDSALYLCASSFGLAGGGAGELFFGEGSRLTVL.

J is TRBJ2-7 and V is TRBV28, with D possibly matching TRBD1 (6 bases). This CDR3 contains 13 residues. Germline CDR1 is MDHEN and CDR2 is SYDVKM. V dropped 2 bases and J dropped 5 bases, with 10 bases sitting between them. The CDR3 loop is CASSLGRGNEQYF. CDR3 DNA: TGTGCCAGCAGTTTAGGCAGGGGAAACGAGCAGTACTTC.

The chain employs TRBV4-2 and TRBJ2-7; 7 bases map to TRBD1. The junction had 10 bases not matched to a gene; V was cut back by 4 bases and J by 7 bases. CDR1 and CDR2 (germline): LGHNA, YNFKEQ. CDR3 size: 14 residues. Written as DNA, the CDR3 is TGTGCCAGCAGCCCTAGGACAGGATATGAGGAGCAGTACTTC. This sequence encodes CASSPRTGYEEQYF.

This clone was observed a few times. The V and J genes are TRBV6-5 and TRBJ1-2; D remains unclear. The CDR3 spans 13 residues. Germline-derived CDR1 and CDR2 are MNHEY and SVGAGI. The V gene lost 6 bases and the J gene lost 7 bases, with 15 bases spanning the gap. The CDR3 loop reads CASRPTVLGGYTF. The CDR3 DNA sequence: TGTGCCAGCAGACCTACAGTACTTGGTGGCTACACCTTC.

As for this clone: Compared with germline, one end of the junction differs, possibly owing to a read error. V usage is TRBV5-1 and J usage is TRBJ1-1; 7 nucleotides align to TRBD1. The CDR3 length is 15 residues. Germline V gene data show CDR1 as SGHRS and CDR2 as YFSETQ. As DNA, the CDR3 is TGCGCCAGCAGCACGCTAGGACAGGCGAACACTGAAGCCTTCTTT. Translated: CASSTLGQANTEAFF.

The chain joins TRBV6-5 to TRBJ2-5; possibly TRBD1 for D (5 bases). The last part of the DNA fits TRBJ2-7 better; the J call may be wrong. The germline gives CDR1 MNHEY, CDR2 SVGAGI. There are 16 residues in the CDR3. This CDR3 reads CASSFGAGFADYEQYF. The CDR3 bases are TGTGCCAGCAGTTTCGGAGCAGGGTTTGCGGACTACGAGCAGTACTTC.

The V call is TRBV7-3, the J call TRBJ2-2; possible D gene TRBD2, 6 bases. Trimming took 1 base from V and 4 from J, leaving 13 bases between them. The germline V gene encodes CDR1 SGHTA and CDR2 FQGTGA. The CDR3 contains 16 residues. CDR3 coding DNA: TGTGCCAGCAGCTTAAACGGGAGAAGGGGCACCGGGGAGCTGTTTTTT. As protein: CASSLNGRRGTGELFF.

The chain links TRBV5-6 to TRBJ1-6; D call uncertain. Germline V CDR1 and CDR2: SGHDT, YYEEEE. The V end lost 1 base, the J end lost 7 bases, and 9 bases lay between the germline ends. The CDR3 runs 14 residues. CDR3 DNA: TGTGCCAGCAGCTTGACCCTTTCCAATTCACCCCTCCACTTT. It yields the protein CASSLTLSNSPLHF.

The rearrangement uses TRBV5-8 and TRBJ1-4; D remains unclear. The germline V and J ends were trimmed by 2 bases and 6 bases, with 11 bases remaining between them. This CDR3 comprises 14 residues. Germline CDR1 is SGHTS and CDR2 is YDEGEE. The DNA of the CDR3 is TGTGCCAGCAGCTTCTTAGGGCGTTATGAAAAACTGTTTTTT. It yields the protein CASSFLGRYEKLFF.

This clone turned up a few times. The chain employs TRBV13 and TRBJ1-1; D is uncertain. This CDR3 has 14 amino acids. CDR1 PRHDT and CDR2 FYEKMQ come from the germline V gene (reference sequence). V lost 0 bases to trimming and J lost 1 base, with 6 bases between them. The CDR3 sequence is CASSLGEGNTEAFF. The CDR3 region has the DNA TGTGCCAGCAGCTTAGGAGAGGGGAACACTGAAGCTTTCTTT. The entire variable domain, with the rest obtained from reference TRBV13 and TRBJ1-1, is as follows: AAGVIQSPRHLIKEKRETATLKCYPIPRHDTVYWYQQGPGQDPQFLISFYEKMQSDKGSIPDRFSAQQFSDYHSELNMSSLELGDSALYFCASSLGEGNTEAFFGQGTRLTVV.